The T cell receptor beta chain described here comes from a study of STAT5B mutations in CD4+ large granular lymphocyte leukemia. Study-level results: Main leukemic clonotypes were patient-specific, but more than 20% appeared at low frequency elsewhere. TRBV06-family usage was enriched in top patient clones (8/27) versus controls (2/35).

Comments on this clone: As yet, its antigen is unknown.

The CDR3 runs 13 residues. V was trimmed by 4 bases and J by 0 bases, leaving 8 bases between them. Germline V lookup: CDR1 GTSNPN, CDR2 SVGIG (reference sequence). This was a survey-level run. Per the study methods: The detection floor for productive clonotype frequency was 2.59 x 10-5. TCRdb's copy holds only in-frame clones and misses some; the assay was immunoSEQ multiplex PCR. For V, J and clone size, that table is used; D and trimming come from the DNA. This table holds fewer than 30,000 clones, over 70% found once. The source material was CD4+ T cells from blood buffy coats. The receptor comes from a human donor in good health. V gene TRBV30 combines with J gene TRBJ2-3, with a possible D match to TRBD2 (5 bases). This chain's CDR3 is CAWTRTSTDTQYF. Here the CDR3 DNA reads TGTGCCTGGACCCGGACTAGCACAGATACGCAGTATTTT. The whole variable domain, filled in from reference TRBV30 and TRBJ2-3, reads SQTIHQWPATLVQPVGSPLSLECTVEGTSNPNLYWYRQAAGRGLQLLFYSVGIGQISSEVPQNLSASRPQDRQFILSSKKLLLSDSGFYLCAWTRTSTDTQYFGPGTRLTVL.